The TCR beta chain under discussion was sequenced for a study of blood T cells in healthy people across ages. Study conclusions and caveats: As age increased, TCR beta diversity per million T cells fell in a roughly linear fashion. Long-lived donors had more naive CD4+ cells and higher diversity than aged donors. Leaving the PBMCs unsorted stopped any conclusive comparison of naive versus antigen-experienced cells. Investigators viewed diversity estimates from one million T cells as underestimates, the study reported.

From germline, CDR1 is SNHLY and CDR2 FYNNEI. V lost 7 bases to trimming and J lost 0 bases; unmatched junction nucleotides: 13. This CDR3 region has 17 residues. Sample-barcoded 5' priming and a J-beta primer mix drove a second PCR of about 6 to 11 cycles. TCRdb reprocessed the 5' RACE reads with MiXCR, giving one entry per CDR3 protein. This table has hundreds of thousands of distinct CDR3 sequences, less than 35% appearing once. This clonotype was counted only a few times. Its antigen is unknown. Material: blood. The TCR sequence derives from a woman of 80 years or more in good health. The rearrangement joins TRBV2 to TRBJ2-3; 7 bases agree with TRBD1. The CDR3 bases are TGTGCCAGCAATGGGGGACAGACGAGTCCTAGCACAGATACGCAGTATTTT. It codes for CASNGGQTSPSTDTQYF.